Here is one T cell receptor beta chain with its context. The antigen is undetermined. This record comes from a study of blood T cells in healthy people across ages. Study-wide context: With template switching, about one barcoded beta molecule was captured per two T cells.

For the second PCR, which ran for about 6 to 11 cycles, a sample-barcoded 5' primer and a J-beta primer mix were used. Each CDR3 protein is one row after TCRdb ran MiXCR on the 5' RACE reads. The sample contains roughly 500,000 distinct CDR3 sequences, approximately 27% of which appear only once. Whole-study results and caveats: CMV status of donors was not determined, possibly confounding expanded clonotype changes. Higher naive T cell percentage went strongly together with higher TCR beta diversity. Roughly linearly, TCR beta diversity per million T cells fell as age increased.

V lost 3 bases and J lost 4, with 10 bases in between. The CDR3 loop spans 13 amino acids. The genes are TRBV12-3 or TRBV12-4 and TRBJ2-7; the D is unclear. The clonotype comes from a woman in her seventies in good health. Sequencing was carried out using blood. The CDR3 sequence: CASSFDAGYEQYF. The CDR3 coding sequence is TGTGCCAGCAGTTTCGACGCCGGATACGAGCAGTACTTC.